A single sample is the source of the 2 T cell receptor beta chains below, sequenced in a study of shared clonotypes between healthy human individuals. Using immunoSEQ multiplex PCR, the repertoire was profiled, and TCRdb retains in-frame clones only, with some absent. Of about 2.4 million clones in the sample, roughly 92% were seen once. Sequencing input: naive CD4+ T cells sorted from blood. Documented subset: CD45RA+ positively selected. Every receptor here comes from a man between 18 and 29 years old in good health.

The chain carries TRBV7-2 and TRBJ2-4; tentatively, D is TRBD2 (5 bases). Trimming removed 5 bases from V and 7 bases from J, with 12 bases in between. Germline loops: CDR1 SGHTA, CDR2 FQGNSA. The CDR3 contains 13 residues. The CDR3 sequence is CASSRPERNIQYF. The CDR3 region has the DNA TGTGCCAGCAGCAGACCGGAGCGGAACATTCAGTACTTC.

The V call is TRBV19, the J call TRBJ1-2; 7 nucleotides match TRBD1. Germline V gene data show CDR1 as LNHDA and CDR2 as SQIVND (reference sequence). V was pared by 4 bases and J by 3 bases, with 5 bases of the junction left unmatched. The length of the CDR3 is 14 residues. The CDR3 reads CASSRGGNDYGYTF. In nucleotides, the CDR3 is TGTGCCAGTAGTAGAGGGGGCAACGACTATGGCTACACCTTC.